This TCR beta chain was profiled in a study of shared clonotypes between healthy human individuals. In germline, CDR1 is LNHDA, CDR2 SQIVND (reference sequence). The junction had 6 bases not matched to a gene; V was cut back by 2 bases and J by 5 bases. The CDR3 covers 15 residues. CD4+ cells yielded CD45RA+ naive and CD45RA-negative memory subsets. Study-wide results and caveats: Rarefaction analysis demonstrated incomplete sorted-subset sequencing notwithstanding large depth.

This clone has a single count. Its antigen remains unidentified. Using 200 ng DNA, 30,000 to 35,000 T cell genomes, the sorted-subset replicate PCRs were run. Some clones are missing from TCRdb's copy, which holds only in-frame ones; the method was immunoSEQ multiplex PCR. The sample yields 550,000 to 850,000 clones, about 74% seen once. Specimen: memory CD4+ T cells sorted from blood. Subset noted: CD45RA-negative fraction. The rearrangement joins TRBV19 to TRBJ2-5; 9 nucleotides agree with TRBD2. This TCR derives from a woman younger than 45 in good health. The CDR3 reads CASSIYGAGGETQYF. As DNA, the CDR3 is TGTGCCAGTAGTATATATGGGGCGGGAGGGGAGACCCAGTACTTC.